This T cell receptor (beta chain) emerged from a study of T cell responses to AZD1222 COVID-19 vaccine. Study results and caveats: Seropositivity was recorded at baseline in only a handful of AZD1222 recipients. Every sample of the repertoires postdated the peak T cell response.

In this sample, this clone turned up a few times. Its target is unknown. Measured with immunoSEQ multiplex PCR; TCRdb has only the in-frame clones, and not every one. The sample contains 100,000 to 140,000 clones, roughly nine tenths of which appear only once. The sequence was collected from an adult in good health. Sequenced here: peripheral blood, sampled on day 0 of AZD1222 vaccination.

The CDR3 DNA sequence: TGTGCCAGTGTGAGCGGCCCAATCTCCTACAATGAGCAGTTCTTC. Protein sequence: CASVSGPISYNEQFF. V and J are TRBV27 and TRBJ2-1; maybe TRBD2 (5 bases). The CDR3 extends over 15 amino acids. V lost 9 bases and J lost 0, with 15 bases in between. Per the germline V gene, CDR1 is MNHEY and CDR2 is SMNVEV (reference sequence).